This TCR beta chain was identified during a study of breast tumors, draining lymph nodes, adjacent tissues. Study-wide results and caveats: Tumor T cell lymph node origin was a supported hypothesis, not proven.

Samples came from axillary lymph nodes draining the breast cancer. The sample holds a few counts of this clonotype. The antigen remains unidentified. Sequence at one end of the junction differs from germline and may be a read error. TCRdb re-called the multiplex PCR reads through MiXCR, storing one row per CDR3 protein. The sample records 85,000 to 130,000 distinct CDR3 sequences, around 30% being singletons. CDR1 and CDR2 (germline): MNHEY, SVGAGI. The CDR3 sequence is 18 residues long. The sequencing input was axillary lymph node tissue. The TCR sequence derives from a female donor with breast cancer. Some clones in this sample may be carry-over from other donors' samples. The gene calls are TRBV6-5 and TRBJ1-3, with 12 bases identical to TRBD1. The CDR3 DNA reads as TGTGCCAGCAGTCACTCGTTCTGGGACAGGGGGCAAGGAAACACCATATATTTT. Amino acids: CASSHSFWDRGQGNTIYF.